The present entry profiles one T cell receptor (beta chain) with its context. The CDR3 is 14 amino acids. V lost 3 bases and J 4 bases, leaving 9 bases between the germline ends. In germline, CDR1 is SGHTA, CDR2 FQGNSA. TCRdb re-analysed the 5' RACE reads in MiXCR, keeping a single row per CDR3 protein. The sample contains fewer than 80,000 distinct CDR3 sequences, 22% of which appear only once. Sample: memory CD4+ T cells sorted from a lymph node. The subset here: memory CD4+ T cells, CD4+CD45RO+CD25-. This clonotype originated in a female donor with breast cancer. This sequence joins TRBV7-2 and TRBJ1-4; D is uncertain. The CDR3 sequence: CASSFSGGNEKLFF. The CDR3 DNA is TGTGCCAGCAGCTTCAGCGGTGGTAATGAAAAACTGTTTTTT.